The clone carrying this TCR beta chain occurred many times. What it recognizes is unknown. These data come from a study of identical twins. Study conclusions and caveats: Possibly, invariant MAIT and iNKT cells partly confounded zero-insertion analyses. Fewer insertions were carried by abundant cord blood beta clonotypes, but none was seen in memory repertoires.

TCRdb recomputed calls from the 5' RACE reads with MiXCR, one row per CDR3 protein. The sample contains around 570,000 distinct CDR3 sequences, around a tenth of which appear only once. V lost 2 bases and J lost 1, with 17 bases in between. CDR1 is MGHRA and CDR2 is YSYEKL in the germline V gene. This CDR3 is built from 17 residues. Healthy Caucasians made up all donors. These sequences were also reported in another study, on yellow fever vaccine responses in identical twins. That investigation notes: Each twin's T cell response to the vaccine was reported to look partly convergent and partly personalized.

The gene calls are TRBV4-1 and TRBJ2-5; D possibly corresponds to TRBD1 (6 bases). Material: PBMCs. The receptor comes from a woman under 30 in good health. DNA of the CDR3: TGCGCCAGCAGCCAACCGAGGGGGATTCGTGGCCAAGAGACCCAGTACTTC. This codes for CASSQPRGIRGQETQYF.